The 32 T cell receptor beta chains below all came from one sample that was sequenced in a study of T cell repertoires in cytomegalovirus infection (dated by TCRdb to the late 2010s). The treatment or condition tag for this specimen amounts to: in vitro stimulation with specific CMV peptide epitopes to enrich CMV-specific T cells. TCRdb records Illumina HiSeq 1500 as the sequencer. Using fastp at Q25 and MiXCR, TCRdb reprocessed the public reads and kept productive beta chains. CDR3 protein duplicates are merged, each entry listing the most common genes and DNA. This sample holds hundreds of thousands of distinct CDR3 sequences; roughly 42% were observed only once. 35% to 50% of the sample rests with the top ten. Their antigens remain unidentified. Sequenced material: cultured PBMCs, taken from culture after CMV antigen stimulation. All receptors derive from a human donor in good health (CMV status not recorded). Some clones in this sample may be carry-over from other donors' samples.

There are a few counts of this clonotype. V gene TRBV7-2 combines with J gene TRBJ2-7, with TRBD2 matching over 10 bases. Trimming at V came to 4 bases and at J to 1 base, leaving 4 bases not matched to a gene. The germline V gene encodes CDR1 SGHTA and CDR2 FQGNSA. The CDR3 is 15 residues long. CDR3 DNA sequence: TGTGCCAGCAGCTCTACTAGCGGGAAGTCCTACGAGCAGTACTTC. Translated: CASSSTSGKSYEQYF. Full variable domain (rest looked up from reference TRBV7-2 and TRBJ2-7): GAGVSQSPSNKVTEKGKDVELRCDPISGHTALYWYRQSLGQGLEFLIYFQGNSAPDKSGLPSDRFSAERTGGSVSTLTIQRTQQEDSAVYLCASSSTSGKSYEQYFGPGTRLTVT.

The genes are TRBV25-1 and TRBJ1-2; D perhaps matches TRBD1 (6 bases). CDR1 is MGHDK and CDR2 is SYGVNS in the germline V gene. This CDR3 contains 15 residues. Deletions cut 4 bases from V and 3 bases from J, with 15 bases between. CDR3 sequence reads: CASSGPTGGDYGYTF. The DNA for the CDR3 is TGTGCCAGCAGTGGTCCAACGGGGGGCGACTATGGCTACACCTTC.

The V gene is TRBV6-2 or TRBV6-3, the J gene TRBJ2-7; weak D call: TRBD1 (7 bases). V lost 7 bases and J lost 3, with 25 bases in between. This CDR3 has 17 residues. CDR1 is MNHEY, CDR2 SVGEGT, per germline. CDR3 sequence (DNA): TGTGCCAGCACCCCCCCCCGGGGGACAGAAAAGAACTACGAGCAGTACTTC. Amino acid sequence: CASTPPRGTEKNYEQYF.

The genes are TRBV5-5 and TRBJ2-1; D might be TRBD1 (5 bases). Germline V CDR1 and CDR2: SGHKS, YYEKEE (reference sequence). The germline V and J ends were trimmed by 6 bases and 0 bases, with 16 bases remaining between them. The CDR3 is 16 residues long. CDR3 sequence reads: CASIPGPDLSYNEQFF. As DNA, the CDR3 is TGTGCCAGCATCCCAGGGCCGGACCTCTCCTACAATGAGCAGTTCTTC.

V gene TRBV20-1 combines with J gene TRBJ2-2, with D perhaps TRBD2 (5 bases). Between the trimmed V and J ends, which lost 6 bases and 7 bases, there was a span of 18 bases. CDR1 is DFQATT, CDR2 SNEGSKA, per germline (reference sequence). The CDR3 covers 14 residues. The CDR3 coding sequence is TGCAGTGCCCGCCGGGCAGGAGCGGACGGGGAGCTGTTTTTT. Its translation: CSARRAGADGELFF.

This clonotype appeared a single time. CDR3 region: CASKGILGTEAFF. The CDR3 coding sequence is TGTGCCAGCAAGGGTATTTTGGGCACTGAAGCTTTCTTT. The chain is built from TRBV6-5 and TRBJ1-1; D unclear. The CDR3 has 13 residues. Germline V lookup: CDR1 MNHEY, CDR2 SVGAGI. Trimming stripped 7 bases from V and 4 bases from J, with 13 bases between.

This clonotype was seen a single time. The chain has TRBV6-2 or TRBV6-3 and TRBJ2-5; 7 positions match TRBD2. The CDR3 is made up of 17 amino acids. In germline, CDR1 is MNHEY, CDR2 SVGEGT. V shed 0 bases, J shed 5 bases, and the junction held 12 bases outside the gene matches. The CDR3 sequence: CASSYSISSGGGETQYF. As DNA, the CDR3 is TGTGCCAGCAGTTACTCGATCTCTTCGGGAGGAGGTGAGACCCAGTACTTC.

The V and J genes are TRBV10-3 and TRBJ2-3, with D possibly TRBD2 on 7 matching bases. Germline V gene sequence: CDR1 ENHRY, CDR2 SYGVKD. V gave up 6 bases and J gave up 4 bases, with 17 bases separating them. This CDR3 has 15 amino acids. CDR3 in amino acids: CAIRGGPRAADTQYF. Written as DNA, the CDR3 is TGTGCCATCAGGGGGGGGCCCAGAGCGGCAGATACGCAGTATTTT.

The chain has TRBV6-6 and TRBJ2-5; the match to TRBD1 covers 9 bases. Losses at the gene ends were 5 bases for V and 5 bases for J; bases not matched to a gene: 6. Germline V gene sequence: CDR1 MNHNY, CDR2 SVGAGI (reference sequence). The CDR3 is 14 amino acids. This CDR3 reads CASSDYRGRETQYF. The CDR3 DNA reads TGTGCCAGCAGTGACTACAGGGGGCGGGAGACCCAGTACTTC.

A few counts support this clonotype. The V call is TRBV7-2, the J call TRBJ1-1, with D perhaps matching TRBD1 (6 bases). Germline V gene lookup returns CDR1 SGHTA and CDR2 FQGNSA. This CDR3 comprises 14 residues. V lost 3 bases to trimming and J lost 6 bases, with 14 bases between them. The chain's CDR3 is CASSFAAGGAEAFF. Written as DNA, the CDR3 is TGTGCCAGCAGCTTTGCCGCGGGGGGCGCTGAAGCTTTCTTT.

This clonotype was counted between two and nine times. The gene calls are TRBV12-3 or TRBV12-4 and TRBJ2-7; TRBD2 aligns across 13 bases. The ends lost 5 bases at V and 2 bases at J; junction bases unmatched: 12. This CDR3 has 18 amino acids. The CDR3 nucleotides read TGTGCCAGCAGTCCCGAGGGGGGGACTAGCGGGGCCACCTACGAGCAGTACTTC. This encodes CASSPEGGTSGATYEQYF.

The chain has TRBV29-1 and TRBJ1-4; 8 bases fit TRBD1. Germline-derived CDR1 and CDR2 are SQVTM and ANQGSEA. This CDR3 is 16 amino acids long. Losses at the gene ends were 7 bases for V and 4 bases for J; bases not matched to a gene: 14. As DNA, the CDR3 is TGCAGCGCCTCGGGACAGGCCCGGGGGGGTAATGAAAAACTGTTTTTT. This translates into CSASGQARGGNEKLFF. The whole variable domain, remainder taken from reference TRBV29-1 and TRBJ1-4, is SAVISQKPSRDICQRGTSLTIQCQVDSQVTMMFWYRQQPGQSLTLIATANQGSEATYESGFVIDKFPISRPNLTFSTLTVSNMSPEDSSIYLCSASGQARGGNEKLFFGSGTQLSVL.

This clonotype was found once. The chain recombines TRBV19 with TRBJ2-7; D tentatively fits TRBD1 or TRBD2 (5 bases each). The V end was cut by 6 bases, the J end by 2 bases, with 17 bases between. Germline V gene lookup returns CDR1 LNHDA and CDR2 SQIVND (reference sequence). The CDR3 runs 15 residues. As DNA, the CDR3 is TGTGCCAGTAGCAGAGAAACCGGGGCCACCTACGAGCAGTACTTC. This translates into CASSRETGATYEQYF.

This chain uses TRBV5-1 with TRBJ1-1, with 8 bases lining up with TRBD1. CDR1 and CDR2 (germline): SGHRS, YFSETQ. J was trimmed by 5 bases and V by 6 bases; bases with no gene match: 9. The length of the CDR3 is 14 residues. The chain's CDR3 is CASTSQGVGTEAFF. In DNA form, the CDR3 reads TGCGCCAGCACTTCACAGGGGGTAGGAACTGAAGCTTTCTTT.

The chain recombines TRBV6-5 with TRBJ1-2, with 9 bases that match TRBD1. CDR1 is MNHEY, CDR2 SVGAGI, per germline. The V segment lost 6 bases and the J segment 3 bases; nucleotides outside the gene matches: 8. The CDR3 is 15 amino acids. The CDR3 here is CASSPFGTGYYGYTF. The CDR3 DNA sequence: TGTGCCAGCAGCCCGTTCGGGACAGGGTACTATGGCTACACCTTC.

The chain joins TRBV6-2 or TRBV6-3 to TRBJ1-1; 11 nucleotides agree with TRBD1. The CDR3 has 16 residues. CDR1 and CDR2 from the germline V gene are MNHEY and SVGEGT. The V and J ends lost 9 bases and 0 bases, in that order; junction bases with no gene match: 9. The CDR3 here is CASFRTGGGVNTEAFF. In DNA, the CDR3 is TGTGCCAGTTTCCGGACAGGGGGCGGGGTGAACACTGAAGCTTTCTTT.

In this sample, this clonotype turned up a few times. The chain's CDR3 is CASIPWAGGNTGELFF. The CDR3 nucleotides are TGTGCCAGTATCCCCTGGGCAGGGGGGAACACCGGGGAGCTGTTTTTT. The chain joins TRBV19 to TRBJ2-2; 7 bases are a match to TRBD1. The CDR3 is made up of 16 amino acids. Trimming cost V 7 bases and J 1 base; bases outside gene matches: 9. Germline V gene lookup returns CDR1 LNHDA and CDR2 SQIVND (reference sequence).

There are a few counts of this clonotype. The rearrangement joins TRBV6-2 or TRBV6-3 to TRBJ2-7; D is perhaps TRBD2 (6 bases). The V gene lost 6 bases and the J gene lost 6 bases, with 12 bases spanning the gap. Germline lookup yields CDR1 MNHEY and CDR2 SVGEGT. This CDR3 spans 12 amino acids. The CDR3 region has the DNA TGTGCCAGCAGAACAGGAGCGGGCGAGCAGTACTTC. It yields the protein CASRTGAGEQYF.

This clonotype was detected only a few times. The genes are TRBV7-2 and TRBJ2-2; the match to TRBD1 covers 10 bases. The germline gives CDR1 SGHTA, CDR2 FQGNSA. The J segment lost 4 bases and the V segment lost 5 bases, leaving 10 bases of the junction unmatched. The CDR3 consists of 17 residues. The CDR3, as DNA: TGTGCCAGCAGCCCGACCGGGACAGGGGTCTTCACCGGGGAGCTGTTTTTT. It is translated as CASSPTGTGVFTGELFF.

The chain couples TRBV10-3 to TRBJ2-1; 10 bases map to TRBD2. Germline CDR1 reads ENHRY; CDR2 reads SYGVKD. With V trimmed by 5 bases and J by 4 bases, 11 bases remained unmatched. The length of the CDR3 is 17 residues. The CDR3 reads CAISSSGSGTGYNEQFF. DNA for the CDR3: TGTGCCATCAGTTCTAGCGGGAGTGGTACCGGATACAATGAGCAGTTCTTC.

The chain couples TRBV12-3 or TRBV12-4 to TRBJ1-6; 7 bases align to TRBD1. CDR3 size: 15 residues. Unmatched junction bases numbered 12, after V lost 10 bases and J lost 6 bases. CDR3 in amino acids: CATSDRIRGNSPLHF. Written as DNA, the CDR3 is TGTGCCACTTCGGACAGGATTCGGGGTAATTCACCCCTCCACTTT.

J is TRBJ2-3 and V is TRBV6-1, with D possibly matching TRBD2 (5 bases). V was clipped by 7 bases and J by 3 bases, with 14 bases between them. Germline loops: CDR1 MNHNS, CDR2 SASEGT. CDR3 length: 14 residues. CDR3 nucleotides: TGTGCCAGCATGGCGGGTCTTTGGACAGATACGCAGTATTTT. It translates to CASMAGLWTDTQYF.

The CDR3 loop is CASSRSGSSYEQYF. The CDR3, as DNA: TGTGCCAGCAGCCGGAGTGGGAGCTCCTACGAGCAGTACTTC. V is TRBV11-2 and J is TRBJ2-7; a weak D match, TRBD2 (5 bases). This CDR3 is built from 14 residues. The germline V gene has CDR1 SGHAT and CDR2 FQNNGV. V shed 5 bases and J shed 0 bases, with 11 bases lying between them.

The rearrangement uses TRBV6-2 or TRBV6-3 and TRBJ2-2; D uncertain. The V gene lost 11 bases and the J gene lost 5 bases, with 18 bases spanning the gap. The CDR3 runs to 14 residues. Per the germline V gene, CDR1 is MNHEY and CDR2 is SVGEGT. As DNA, the CDR3 is TGTGCCTCCGGGCTGCTAGGACGAACCGGGGAGCTGTTTTTT. Amino acid sequence: CASGLLGRTGELFF.

The chain combines TRBV5-1 with TRBJ2-5, with TRBD2 matching 7 bases. The V gene end was trimmed by 7 bases and the J gene end by 5 bases; junction bases not matched to a gene: 17. Germline values: CDR1 SGHRS, CDR2 YFSETQ. The CDR3 contains 16 residues. The CDR3 sequence: CASLQGGRGPQETQYF. The CDR3 bases are TGCGCCAGCCTACAAGGCGGGAGAGGACCCCAGGAGACCCAGTACTTC.

The genes are TRBV6-5 and TRBJ2-3, with D maybe TRBD2 (6 bases). V gave up 2 bases and J gave up 4 bases, with 13 bases separating them. From germline, CDR1 is MNHEY and CDR2 SVGAGI. This CDR3 is built from 15 residues. DNA for the CDR3: TGTGCCAGCAGTTACCAACCGGGGGTTCCAGATACGCAGTATTTT. It encodes CASSYQPGVPDTQYF.

This chain joins TRBV7-6 and TRBJ1-6; a possible D gene is TRBD1 (5 bases). CDR3 length equals 15 residues. The ends were cut back, 5 bases at V and 4 bases at J, with 12 bases in the middle. CDR1 SGHVS and CDR2 FNYEAQ come from the germline V gene. The CDR3 is CASSLGTVYNSPLHF. DNA of the CDR3: TGTGCCAGCAGCCTGGGGACCGTGTATAATTCACCCCTCCACTTT.

This rearrangement joins TRBV11-2 to TRBJ2-1; D possibly corresponds to TRBD2 (6 bases). Germline CDR1 SGHAT, CDR2 FQNNGV. The CDR3 extends over 14 amino acids. The V end was cut by 4 bases, the J end by 9 bases, with 16 bases between. CDR3 loop: CASSSVRGRGEQFF. CDR3 nucleotides: TGTGCCAGCAGCTCAGTCAGAGGGCGGGGTGAGCAGTTCTTC.

This clonotype was observed a few times. This rearrangement joins TRBV11-1 to TRBJ2-7; D is possibly TRBD1 (5 bases). The CDR3 extends over 14 amino acids. V dropped 5 bases and J dropped 4 bases, with 15 bases sitting between them. The V gene's germline CDR1 is SGHAT and CDR2 FQDESV (reference sequence). Written as DNA, the CDR3 is TGTGCCAGCAGCATGTCCAGGGCCAGGTACGAGCAGTACTTC. It yields the protein CASSMSRARYEQYF.

This clonotype turned up a few times. This chain connects TRBV7-9 to TRBJ2-7; D is perhaps TRBD2 (6 bases). Looked up from germline, CDR1 is SEHNR and CDR2 is FQNEAQ (reference sequence). CDR3 size: 13 residues. Between the trimmed V and J ends, which lost 3 bases and 5 bases, there was a span of 11 bases. CDR3 protein: CASSFSGLNEQYF. CDR3 nucleotide sequence: TGTGCCAGCAGCTTTTCGGGACTTAACGAGCAGTACTTC.

The chain couples TRBV7-2 to TRBJ2-1; 16 bases agree with TRBD2. CDR1 and CDR2 (germline): SGHTA, FQGNSA. V lost 4 bases and J lost 4; bases outside the gene matches: 4. The CDR3 totals 17 residues. The CDR3 DNA follows: TGTGCCAGCAGCTCCCGGGGACTAGCGGGAGGGTACAATGAGCAGTTCTTC. Its protein is CASSSRGLAGGYNEQFF. Full variable domain (missing parts from reference TRBV7-2 and TRBJ2-1): GAGVSQSPSNKVTEKGKDVELRCDPISGHTALYWYRQSLGQGLEFLIYFQGNSAPDKSGLPSDRFSAERTGGSVSTLTIQRTQQEDSAVYLCASSSRGLAGGYNEQFFGPGTRLTVL.

V and J are TRBV2 and TRBJ2-5, with D tentatively TRBD2 (5 bases). Looked up from germline, CDR1 is SNHLY and CDR2 is FYNNEI. Trimming removed 6 bases at V and 5 bases at J, with 16 bases between. CDR3 length: 14 amino acids. CDR3 sequence reads: CASREWPRGETQYF. The CDR3 DNA is TGTGCCAGCAGAGAGTGGCCTAGAGGGGAGACCCAGTACTTC.